The clone carrying this T cell receptor (beta chain) occurred once. This sample is part of a study of cytomegalovirus exposure and HLA in healthy donors. From germline, CDR1 is LNHDA and CDR2 SQIVND (reference sequence). The CDR3 has 14 amino acids. V gave up 10 bases and J gave up 7 bases; unmatched junction bases: 10. Both 60 Vbeta primers and 13 Jbeta primers went into the PCR. Here immunoSEQ multiplex PCR was the method, and the copy in TCRdb shows in-frame clones only, minus some. This sample has about 100,000 clones; 75% occur once, and the top ten carry about 10%. The chain has TRBV19 and TRBJ1-4; 9 nucleotides align to TRBD1. Sequencing was performed on PBMCs. The sequence derives from a man over 45 in good health and CMV-seronegative. The chain's CDR3 is CATSGQGYGEKLFF. DNA of the CDR3: TGTGCCACCTCCGGACAGGGGTACGGTGAAAAACTGTTTTTT.